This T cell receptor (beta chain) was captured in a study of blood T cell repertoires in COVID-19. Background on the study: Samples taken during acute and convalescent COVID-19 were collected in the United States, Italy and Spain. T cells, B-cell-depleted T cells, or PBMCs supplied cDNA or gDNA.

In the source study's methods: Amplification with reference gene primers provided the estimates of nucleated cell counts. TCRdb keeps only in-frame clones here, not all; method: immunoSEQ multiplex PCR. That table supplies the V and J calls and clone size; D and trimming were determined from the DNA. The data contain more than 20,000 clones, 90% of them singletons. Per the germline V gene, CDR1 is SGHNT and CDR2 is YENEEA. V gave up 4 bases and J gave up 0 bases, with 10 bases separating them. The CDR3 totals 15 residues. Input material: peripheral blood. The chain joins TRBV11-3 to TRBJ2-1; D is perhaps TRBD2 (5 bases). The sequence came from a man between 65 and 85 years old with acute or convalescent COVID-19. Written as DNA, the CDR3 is TGTGCCAGCAGCTCGGGATCTAGCTCCTACAATGAGCAGTTCTTC. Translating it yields CASSSGSSSYNEQFF.